This is a list of T cell receptor beta chains from one sample in a study of T-cell reconstitution after alpha-beta-depleted transplantation in children. TCRdb re-called the PCR reads with MiXCR, one entry per CDR3 protein. There are hundreds of thousands of distinct CDR3 sequences in the sample; approximately 15% occur only once, and approximately 4.5% lies in the top ten. The source material was PBMCs, mostly from graft donor cells, sampled 360 days after TCRalphabeta/CD19-depleted stem cell transplant. These receptors were collected from a male patient under 18 who had a stem cell transplant for acute lymphoblastic leukemia, so the T cells may come from the graft donor. CDR3s include the opening cysteine and the closing phenylalanine or tryptophan. The order of the fields is clone size, D gene, V gene, CDR3 length, J gene, CDR3 DNA, CDR3 protein. The D gene is left open where the match is weak. Clone size is not always given. Where it is, it says once, few, many or a class for expanded clones.

size: many; D: -; V: TRBV12-3/TRBV12-4; length: 17; J: TRBJ2-4; DNA: TGTGCCAGCAGTTACCGAATAGAGGGAAGGGACAAAAACATTCAGTACTTC; CDR3: CASSYRIEGRDKNIQYF
size: many; D: -; V: TRBV5-5; length: 15; J: TRBJ2-2; DNA: TGTGCCAGCAGCCTAACGACAGGATACACCGGGGAGCTGTTTTTT; CDR3: CASSLTTGYTGELFF
size: few; D: TRBD2; V: TRBV5-1; length: 15; J: TRBJ2-1; DNA: TGCGCCAGCAGCTTTAGCGGGAGGGCGCGGAATGAGCAGTTCTTC; CDR3: CASSFSGRARNEQFF
size: many; D: TRBD1; V: TRBV7-2; length: 16; J: TRBJ1-1; DNA: TGTGCCAGCAGCATAACCGGGACAGTCATGAACACTGAAGCTTTCTTT; CDR3: CASSITGTVMNTEAFF
size: -; D: TRBD2; V: TRBV11-2; length: 16; J: TRBJ2-3; DNA: TGTGCCAGCAGCTTATTGGGAGCGGGAACAACAGATACGCAGTATTTT; CDR3: CASSLLGAGTTDTQYF
size: many; D: -; V: TRBV12-3/TRBV12-4; length: 14; J: TRBJ1-1; DNA: TGTGCCAGCAGTTTAGGACTGCCGAACACTGAAGCTTTCTTT; CDR3: CASSLGLPNTEAFF
size: few; D: -; V: TRBV5-5; length: 15; J: TRBJ1-3; DNA: TGTGCCAGCAGCTTTGGACCGCTCTCTGGAAACACCATATATTTT; CDR3: CASSFGPLSGNTIYF
size: -; D: -; V: TRBV20-1; length: 12; J: TRBJ2-3; DNA: TGCAGTGGCCTACTAGGCCCAGATACGCAGTATTTT; CDR3: CSGLLGPDTQYF
size: few; D: TRBD1; V: TRBV11-1; length: 15; J: TRBJ2-1; DNA: TGTGCCAGCAGCTCGGACAGGGCGTCCTACAATGAGCAGTTCTTC; CDR3: CASSSDRASYNEQFF
size: -; D: TRBD1; V: TRBV4-1; length: 12; J: TRBJ2-7; DNA: TGCGCCAGCGGGGACAGCCCCTACGAGCAGTACTTC; CDR3: CASGDSPYEQYF
size: -; D: -; V: TRBV6-5; length: 18; J: TRBJ2-7; DNA: TGTGCCAGCAGTTACTGGGGTAGCGTAACTAGGCAGGGCTACGAGCAGTACTTC; CDR3: CASSYWGSVTRQGYEQYF
size: few; D: -; V: TRBV20-1; length: 16; J: TRBJ2-3; DNA: TGCAGTGCTAGGGACGTTTGGGGGGGCTCCACAGATACGCAGTATTTT; CDR3: CSARDVWGGSTDTQYF
size: -; D: TRBD2; V: TRBV7-9; length: 19; J: TRBJ2-3; DNA: TGTGCCAGCAGCTCTCCGGGACTAGCGGGAGTATGGAGCACAGATACGCAGTATTTT; CDR3: CASSSPGLAGVWSTDTQYF
size: -; D: TRBD2; V: TRBV7-6; length: 13; J: TRBJ2-2; DNA: TGTGCCAGCAGCGTAGCGGGCCCCGGGGAGCTGTTTTTT; CDR3: CASSVAGPGELFF
size: few; D: -; V: TRBV12-3/TRBV12-4; length: 14; J: TRBJ2-7; DNA: TGTGCCAGCAGTTTGGGTTCCGTTTTGGGCGAGCAGTACTTC; CDR3: CASSLGSVLGEQYF
size: -; D: TRBD2; V: TRBV7-8; length: 20; J: TRBJ2-4; DNA: TGTGCCAGCAGCTCATGGACTAGCGGGGTCGGAAGACTAGCCAAAAACATTCAGTACTTC; CDR3: CASSSWTSGVGRLAKNIQYF
size: many; D: TRBD2; V: TRBV5-1; length: 18; J: TRBJ2-3; DNA: TGCGCCAGCAGCTTTAGAGGAACTAGCGGGCGACCCGGGGATACGCAGTATTTT; CDR3: CASSFRGTSGRPGDTQYF
size: -; D: TRBD2; V: TRBV9; length: 15; J: TRBJ2-1; DNA: TGTGCCAGCATTGAGCGGGAGGCCCTTTACAATGAGCAGTTCTTC; CDR3: CASIEREALYNEQFF
size: few; D: TRBD1; V: TRBV7-8; length: 14; J: TRBJ1-4; DNA: TGTGCCAGCAGCTGGACAGGTCCTAATGAAAAACTGTTTTTT; CDR3: CASSWTGPNEKLFF
size: few; D: TRBD1; V: TRBV29-1; length: 14; J: TRBJ2-7; DNA: TGCAGCGTTTTGGGGACAGCAGACACCTACGAGCAGTACTTC; CDR3: CSVLGTADTYEQYF
size: -; D: -; V: TRBV6-1; length: 14; J: TRBJ2-2; DNA: TGTGCCAGCACCGACTCCTACATCACCGGGGAGCTGTTTTTT; CDR3: CASTDSYITGELFF
size: many; D: -; V: TRBV9; length: 14; J: TRBJ1-1; DNA: TGTGCCAGCAGCGCCCCCCTAAGGAACACTGAAGCTTTCTTT; CDR3: CASSAPLRNTEAFF
size: few; D: -; V: TRBV3-1; length: 17; J: TRBJ2-3; DNA: TGTGCCAGCAGCTTCTTTAGGGGGGGGGCCGAGGAAGATACGCAGTATTTT; CDR3: CASSFFRGGAEEDTQYF
size: few; D: -; V: TRBV12-3/TRBV12-4; length: 13; J: TRBJ2-2; DNA: TGTGCCAGCAGTCGGAGTCTCTCCGGGGAGCTGTTTTTT; CDR3: CASSRSLSGELFF
size: -; D: TRBD1; V: TRBV5-1; length: 17; J: TRBJ1-5; DNA: TGCGCCAGCAGCTTGGGTCCCGGGACAGGGGGTCTCCAGCCCCAGCATTTT; CDR3: CASSLGPGTGGLQPQHF
size: few; D: TRBD1; V: TRBV5-1; length: 13; J: TRBJ1-2; DNA: TGCGCCAGCAGCGCGGACAGGGAAGATGGCTACACCTTC; CDR3: CASSADREDGYTF
size: -; D: -; V: TRBV7-6; length: 13; J: TRBJ2-1; DNA: TGTGCCAGCAGCTCCACAATACAGAATGAGCAGTTCTTC; CDR3: CASSSTIQNEQFF
size: many; D: TRBD2; V: TRBV5-1; length: 16; J: TRBJ2-1; DNA: TGCGCCAGCAGCTTAATAGCGGGAGGGCCTTTTCGTGAGCAGTTCTTC; CDR3: CASSLIAGGPFREQFF
size: many; D: -; V: TRBV12-3/TRBV12-4; length: 15; J: TRBJ2-2; DNA: TGTGCCAGCAGTCCCCCCGGACCCCCCACCGGGGAGCTGTTTTTT; CDR3: CASSPPGPPTGELFF
size: few; D: -; V: TRBV11-2; length: 20; J: TRBJ2-3; DNA: TGTGCCAGCAGCTTTACCCTTGAGAGACCCTTATTATTCTTCACAGATACGCAGTATTTT; CDR3: CASSFTLERPLLFFTDTQYF
size: once; D: TRBD1; V: TRBV12-3/TRBV12-4; length: 15; J: TRBJ2-3; DNA: TGTGCCAGCAGTCCGCCAGGGACAGGGGCAGATACGCAGTATTTT; CDR3: CASSPPGTGADTQYF
size: -; D: -; V: TRBV5-8; length: 14; J: TRBJ2-5; DNA: TGTGCCAGCAGCTTGGATGAAATGCAAGAGACCCAGTACTTC; CDR3: CASSLDEMQETQYF
size: many; D: -; V: TRBV30; length: 11; J: TRBJ2-7; DNA: TGTGCCTGGACGCGGGCCTACGAGCAGTACTTC; CDR3: CAWTRAYEQYF
size: few; D: -; V: TRBV5-5; length: 16; J: TRBJ2-3; DNA: TGTGCCAGCAGCGTACCCTTGAGAGGTCAAACCGATACGCAGTATTTT; CDR3: CASSVPLRGQTDTQYF
size: many; D: TRBD2; V: TRBV4-1; length: 15; J: TRBJ2-2; DNA: TGCGCCAGCAGCCAAGGACTAGCGTTGCGCCGGGAGCTGTTTTTT; CDR3: CASSQGLALRRELFF
size: -; D: -; V: TRBV7-9; length: 15; J: TRBJ1-1; DNA: TGTGCCAGCAGCTCGCTGCGGGGTTCGGGCACTGAAGCTTTCTTT; CDR3: CASSSLRGSGTEAFF
size: many; D: -; V: TRBV28; length: 14; J: TRBJ2-5; DNA: TGTGCCAGCGACGCTCGGGAGTTCAGGAAGACCCAGTACTTC; CDR3: CASDAREFRKTQYF
size: few; D: -; V: TRBV4-1; length: 15; J: TRBJ1-5; DNA: TGCGCCAGCAGCCAACAGGGTATAAGCAATCAGCCCCAGCATTTT; CDR3: CASSQQGISNQPQHF
size: -; D: -; V: TRBV9; length: 13; J: TRBJ1-1; DNA: TGTGCCAGCAGCGCGGGACCAAACACTGAAGCTTTCTTT; CDR3: CASSAGPNTEAFF
size: few; D: -; V: TRBV5-1; length: 16; J: TRBJ2-7; DNA: TGCGCCAGCAGCTTGGGGGCCCTTGGGGTCTTGTACGAGCAGTACTTC; CDR3: CASSLGALGVLYEQYF
size: many; D: -; V: TRBV20-1; length: 13; J: TRBJ2-1; DNA: TGCAGTGCTAGCAGCCAGGGTGGCCATGAGCAGTTCTTC; CDR3: CSASSQGGHEQFF
size: few; D: TRBD1; V: TRBV7-9; length: 13; J: TRBJ1-2; DNA: TGTGCCAGCAGCCCTACAGGGGGCTTTGGCTACACCTTC; CDR3: CASSPTGGFGYTF
size: -; D: -; V: TRBV12-3/TRBV12-4; length: 17; J: TRBJ2-1; DNA: TGTGCCAGCAGTTTAGGGGGTTGGGGGGCCTCGTACAATGAGCAGTTCTTC; CDR3: CASSLGGWGASYNEQFF
size: -; D: -; V: TRBV11-2; length: 15; J: TRBJ2-3; DNA: TGTGCCAGCAGCTTAGAGACCGGGACCGCATATACGCAGTATTTT; CDR3: CASSLETGTAYTQYF
size: many; D: -; V: TRBV29-1; length: 13; J: TRBJ2-7; DNA: TGCAGCGCAGTAGCTAACAGGGCCTACGAGCAGTACTTC; CDR3: CSAVANRAYEQYF
size: few; D: -; V: TRBV27; length: 13; J: TRBJ2-7; DNA: TGTGCCAGCAGTTTTGGCTATCCCTACGAGCAGTACTTC; CDR3: CASSFGYPYEQYF
size: few; D: -; V: TRBV12-3/TRBV12-4; length: 15; J: TRBJ2-1; DNA: TGTGCCAGCATCCCGTCTAGACCGCCCTGGGGTGAGCAGTTCTTC; CDR3: CASIPSRPPWGEQFF
size: -; D: -; V: TRBV19; length: 15; J: TRBJ1-5; DNA: TGTGCCAGTAGTATAGATCTGACAGTCTTATGGCCCCAGCATTTT; CDR3: CASSIDLTVLWPQHF
size: -; D: -; V: TRBV4-1; length: 13; J: TRBJ2-5; DNA: TGCGCCAGCAGCCAAAGGAAACAAGAGACCCAGTACTTC; CDR3: CASSQRKQETQYF
size: few; D: TRBD2; V: TRBV12-3/TRBV12-4; length: 16; J: TRBJ2-3; DNA: TGTGCCAGCAGTTTCCCCAAGCGGGGGGATGGAGATACGCAGTATTTT; CDR3: CASSFPKRGDGDTQYF
size: -; D: -; V: TRBV9; length: 16; J: TRBJ2-2; DNA: TGTGCCAGCAGCGTACAGGAGGAGCCGAGTACCGGGGAGCTGTTTTTT; CDR3: CASSVQEEPSTGELFF
size: few; D: -; V: TRBV20-1; length: 15; J: TRBJ2-2; DNA: TGCAGTGCTAGAAGGGGGGACCTAAACACCGGGGAGCTGTTTTTT; CDR3: CSARRGDLNTGELFF
size: -; D: TRBD2; V: TRBV4-1; length: 17; J: TRBJ2-4; DNA: TGCGCCAGCAGCCAAGAAATAGCGGGGATGGCCAAAAACATTCAGTACTTC; CDR3: CASSQEIAGMAKNIQYF
size: few; D: TRBD2; V: TRBV9; length: 16; J: TRBJ2-1; DNA: TGTGCCAGCAGCGCGTATCTAGCGGGAGGGGGGGATGAGCAGTTCTTC; CDR3: CASSAYLAGGGDEQFF
size: -; D: -; V: TRBV12-3/TRBV12-4; length: 14; J: TRBJ2-7; DNA: TGTGCCAGCAGTTATGGACGGAACTCCTACGAGCAGTACTTC; CDR3: CASSYGRNSYEQYF